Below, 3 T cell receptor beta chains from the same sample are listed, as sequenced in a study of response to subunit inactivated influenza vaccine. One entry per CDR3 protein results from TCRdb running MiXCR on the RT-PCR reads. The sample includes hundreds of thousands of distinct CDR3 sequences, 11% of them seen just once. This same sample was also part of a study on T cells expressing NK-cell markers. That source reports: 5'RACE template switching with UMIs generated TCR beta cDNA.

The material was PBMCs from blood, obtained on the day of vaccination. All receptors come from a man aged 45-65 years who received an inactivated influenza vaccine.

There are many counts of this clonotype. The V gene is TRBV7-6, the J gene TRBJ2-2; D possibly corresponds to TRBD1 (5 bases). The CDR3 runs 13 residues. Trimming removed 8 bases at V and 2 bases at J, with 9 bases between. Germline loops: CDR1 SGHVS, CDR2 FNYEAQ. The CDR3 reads CASSWGNTGELFF. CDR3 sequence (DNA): TGTGCCAGCTCTTGGGGCAACACCGGGGAGCTGTTTTTT.

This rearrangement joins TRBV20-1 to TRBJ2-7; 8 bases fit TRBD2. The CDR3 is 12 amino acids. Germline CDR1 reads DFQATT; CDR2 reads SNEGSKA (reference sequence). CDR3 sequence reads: CSGSGNSYEQYF. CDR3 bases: TGCAGCGGTAGCGGGAACTCCTACGAGCAGTACTTC.

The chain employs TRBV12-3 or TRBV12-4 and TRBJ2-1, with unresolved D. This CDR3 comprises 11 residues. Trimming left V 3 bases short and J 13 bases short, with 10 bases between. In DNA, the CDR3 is TGTGCCAGCAGTTTTGATCCCCGACAGTTCTTC. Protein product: CASSFDPRQFF.